A selection of T cell receptor beta chains follows, all from one sample in a study of OX40 agonist ivuxolimab in advanced cancers. Produced via immunoSEQ multiplex PCR; TCRdb's table is partial and in-frame only. Found here are about 67,000 clones, around 80% of them singletons; the top ten hold about 7.9%. The specimen comprised CD4+ or CD8+ T cells sorted from blood, sampled in a trial of the OX40 agonist ivuxolimab. The source of these receptors is an adult with an advanced solid tumor such as melanoma, head and neck, liver or kidney cancer. The CDR3 runs from the conserved cysteine through the conserved F or W. Fields, in order: D gene, J gene, V gene, clone size, CDR3 protein, CDR3 DNA. D genes are given only for firm matches. A clone size is listed for some rows: how often the clone was seen (once, few, many), or a class if it is expanded.

.	TRBJ1-3	TRBV6-5	once	CASSSTATRTIYF	TGTGCCAGCAGTTCGACGGCGACGAGAACCATATATTTT
.	TRBJ2-3	TRBV18	.	CASSTGATDTQYF	TGTGCCAGCTCAACCGGGGCCACAGATACGCAGTATTTT
TRBD1	TRBJ2-2	TRBV5-6	once	CASSRWTGGVSGELFF	TGTGCCAGCAGCCGATGGACAGGGGGCGTGAGCGGGGAGCTGTTTTTT
.	TRBJ1-2	TRBV30	medium-sized	CAWSPQETSGYTF	TGTGCCTGGAGTCCACAGGAGACTAGTGGCTACACCTTC
TRBD2	TRBJ2-1	TRBV5-1	.	CASSLTTSASSYNEQFF	TGCGCCAGCAGCTTGACGACTAGCGCGAGCTCCTACAATGAGCAGTTCTTC
.	TRBJ2-7	TRBV6-5	.	CASSWTGEQYF	TGTGCCAGCAGTTGGACCGGGGAGCAGTACTTC
.	TRBJ2-7	TRBV15	.	CATSRGFLDTDGEQYF	TGTGCCACCAGCAGAGGATTCCTCGACACTGACGGCGAGCAGTACTTC
.	TRBJ1-2	TRBV30	.	CAWSVIRGSGYTF	TGTGCCTGGAGTGTGATCAGGGGTAGCGGCTACACCTTC
.	TRBJ2-3	TRBV10-3	.	CAISESVNRRADTQYF	TGTGCCATCAGTGAGTCGGTTAACAGACGGGCAGATACGCAGTATTTT
.	TRBJ1-5	TRBV6-1	many	CASSRDNQPQHF	TGTGCCAGCAGTCGGGACAATCAGCCCCAGCATTTT
TRBD1	TRBJ2-3	TRBV18	.	CASSPTGGKADTQYF	TGTGCCAGCTCGCCGACAGGGGGCAAGGCAGATACGCAGTATTTT
TRBD2	TRBJ2-7	TRBV7-2	.	CASSLNIPGLAYRSYEQYF	TGTGCCAGCAGCTTAAACATACCGGGACTAGCGTACCGCTCCTACGAGCAGTACTTC
.	TRBJ2-2	TRBV6-5	.	CASRRVTGELFF	TGTGCCAGCAGGAGGGTGACCGGGGAGCTGTTTTTT
TRBD1	TRBJ2-1	TRBV28	.	CASRSTGSSYNEQFF	TGTGCCAGCAGATCGACAGGGAGTTCCTACAATGAGCAGTTCTTC
.	TRBJ2-5	TRBV28	.	CASSFDGSSETQYF	TGTGCCAGCAGTTTTGACGGGAGCAGTGAGACCCAGTACTTC
TRBD2	TRBJ2-3	TRBV2	.	CASSEALGGGWADTQYF	TGTGCCAGCAGTGAAGCGCTAGGCGGGGGGTGGGCAGATACGCAGTATTTT